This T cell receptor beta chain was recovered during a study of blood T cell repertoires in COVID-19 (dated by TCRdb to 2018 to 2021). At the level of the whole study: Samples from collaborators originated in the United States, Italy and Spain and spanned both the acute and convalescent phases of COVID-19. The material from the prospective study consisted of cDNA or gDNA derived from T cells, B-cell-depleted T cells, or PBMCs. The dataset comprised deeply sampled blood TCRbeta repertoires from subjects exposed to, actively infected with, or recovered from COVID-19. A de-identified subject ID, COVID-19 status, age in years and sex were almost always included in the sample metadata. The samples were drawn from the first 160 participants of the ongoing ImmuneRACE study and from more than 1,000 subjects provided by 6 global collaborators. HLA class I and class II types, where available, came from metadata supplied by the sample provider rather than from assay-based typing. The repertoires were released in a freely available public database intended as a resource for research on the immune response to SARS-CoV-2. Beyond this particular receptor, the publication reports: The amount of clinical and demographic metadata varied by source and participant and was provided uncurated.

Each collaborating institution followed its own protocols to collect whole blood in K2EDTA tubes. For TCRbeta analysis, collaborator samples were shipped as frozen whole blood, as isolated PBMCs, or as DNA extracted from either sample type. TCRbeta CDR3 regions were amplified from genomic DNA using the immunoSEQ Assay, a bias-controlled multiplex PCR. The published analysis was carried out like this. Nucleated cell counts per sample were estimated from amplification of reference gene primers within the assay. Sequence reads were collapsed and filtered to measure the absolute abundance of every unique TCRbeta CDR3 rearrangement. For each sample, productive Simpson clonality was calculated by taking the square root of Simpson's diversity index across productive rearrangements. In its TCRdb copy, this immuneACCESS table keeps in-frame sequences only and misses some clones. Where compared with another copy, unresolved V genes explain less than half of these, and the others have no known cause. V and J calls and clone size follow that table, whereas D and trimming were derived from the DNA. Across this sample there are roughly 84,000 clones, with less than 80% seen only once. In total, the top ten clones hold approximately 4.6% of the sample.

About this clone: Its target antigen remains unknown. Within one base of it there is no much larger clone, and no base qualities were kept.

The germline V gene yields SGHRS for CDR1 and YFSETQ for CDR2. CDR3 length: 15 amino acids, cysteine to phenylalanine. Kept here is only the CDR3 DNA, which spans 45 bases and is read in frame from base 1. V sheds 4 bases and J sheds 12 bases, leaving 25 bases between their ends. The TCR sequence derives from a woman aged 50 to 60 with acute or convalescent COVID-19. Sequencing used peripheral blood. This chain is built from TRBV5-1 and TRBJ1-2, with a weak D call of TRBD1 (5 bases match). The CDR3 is CASSPGDRTDEVHTF. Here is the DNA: TGCGCCAGCAGCCCGGGGGACCGGACCGATGAGGTGCACACCTTC.